The T cell receptor beta chain under discussion was sequenced for a study of shared clonotypes between healthy human individuals (dated by TCRdb to between 2020 and 2021). In terms of the full investigation: Two women and a few men aged 18 to 49 years were included in the cohort. Per donor, three plates each were used for CD4 naive and CD4 memory, two for CD8 naive, and one for CD8 memory. Libraries were prepared and TCR repertoires were sequenced by different laboratories using diverse techniques, in order to increase sequencing depth and limit assay-specific biases. The study deeply sequenced blood TCR repertoires of roughly five healthy adults to estimate repertoire size and the extent of clonotype sharing between individuals. Between about 0.94 and 8.9 billion PBMCs per donor were obtained by leukapheresis.

CD8 naive samples were CD45RO-negative cells positively selected for CCR7, giving a CD45RA+CCR7+ population that excluded TemRA cells. The donors were healthy, HIV-negative adults with no recently reported acute infections or vaccinations. Every donor was a Caucasian adult living in Nashville, Tennessee, USA. Blood was collected by leukapheresis, and PBMCs were isolated by Ficoll-Histopaque density gradient centrifugation and then cryopreserved in liquid nitrogen vapor phase. Analytical flow cytometry was used to check the purity and quantity of each magnetically sorted T cell population. Genomic DNA was isolated from every sorted fraction and measured by UV absorbance on a Nanodrop 2000c. The paper's findings and limits, for the study overall: Compared with non-shared clonotypes, clonotypes shared by all four sorted-subset donors had higher generation probabilities. Because the study included a small number of donors, the genetic and exposure-history diversity represented was limited. Rarefaction of sorted-subset datasets indicated incomplete sequencing despite the large sequencing depth. Naive subsets generally had larger estimated clonotype richness than memory subsets. Approximately 5% of naive CD4, roughly 3.5% of naive CD8, 2% to 2.5% of memory CD4, and 0.35% to 0.5% of memory CD8 clonotypes were shared across four donors. Based on pairwise subsampling, the degree of clonotype sharing among donors was expected to be affected by sequencing depth. Sampling was limited to blood, and TCR repertoires in tissue likely differ from TCR repertoires in blood.

CDR1 and CDR2, per the germline V gene (reference sequence), are MNHEY and SMNVEV. V loses 8 bases, J loses 1 base, and the germline ends lie 8 bases apart. Spanning cysteine to phenylalanine, the CDR3 consists of 12 amino acids. Only the CDR3 DNA is retained, 36 bases long and in frame from the first base. Using the deep immunoSEQ assay, TCR CDR3 regions were amplified from genomic DNA by multiplex PCR. Genomic DNA extracted from each cell subset was distributed evenly over all wells of several immunoSEQ 96-well plates, and each plate served as one replicate. For sorted subsets, 200 ng of genomic DNA, equivalent to 25,000 to 30,000 T cell genomes, went into each replicate PCR. Purified libraries were quantified with a Qubit 3.0 fluorometer, sized on a Bioanalyzer 2100, and re-quantified with the KAPA Library Quantification kit. Every immunoSEQ 96-well plate was sequenced on a dedicated single-read 150-cycle Illumina NextSeq 550 flow cell. On the authors' methods: Because the immunoSEQ output held only junctional sequences and lacked quality scores, the filtering could not match the filtering applied to full-length reads. To assign V/J genes and CDR3, sequences were annotated using PyIR, a Python wrapper for IgBLAST v1.9, with IMGT germline references. Reads were removed for weak V/J assignments (E-value above 1e-6), missing CDR3, stop codons, out-of-frame junctions, or ambiguous translated residues. V3J clonotypes were defined by identical inferred V gene, J gene, and CDR3 amino acid sequence. The percentage overlap between two repertoires was calculated by dividing the number of shared unique clonotypes by the size of the smaller repertoire. Repertoire richness was assessed with RTK rarefaction, the Chao1 estimator, and Recon v2.1 estimates of unobserved clonotypes. OLGA was used to compute generation probabilities for all TCRbeta clonotypes that the gDNA method yielded from a handful of donors. Drawn from immuneACCESS, this table holds only the in-frame rearrangements with V and J called that TCRdb kept. Clones are partly lost; checked studies trace under half to an unresolved V gene and leave the rest unexplained. D and trimming were read from the DNA, whereas the V and J calls and clone size are those reported in that table. The sample table shows around 1.9 million clones, and around 93% are seen once. 1.5% to 2% of the sample comes from the top ten.

Turning to this clone: Its target antigen remains unknown. No clone much larger than this one lies a single base away; base qualities are absent.

Material: naive CD8+ T cells from PBMCs. In light of the paper, this sample's cell subset or site label describes: CD45RA+CCR7+. The sequence is built from TRBV27 and TRBJ1-1; the D segment cannot be called with confidence. The origin of this receptor is a man younger than 35 in good health. Some clones in this sample may be carry-over from other donors' samples. The CDR3 reads CASRGKNTEAFF. The bases read TGTGCCAGCCGAGGAAAGAACACTGAAGCTTTCTTT.